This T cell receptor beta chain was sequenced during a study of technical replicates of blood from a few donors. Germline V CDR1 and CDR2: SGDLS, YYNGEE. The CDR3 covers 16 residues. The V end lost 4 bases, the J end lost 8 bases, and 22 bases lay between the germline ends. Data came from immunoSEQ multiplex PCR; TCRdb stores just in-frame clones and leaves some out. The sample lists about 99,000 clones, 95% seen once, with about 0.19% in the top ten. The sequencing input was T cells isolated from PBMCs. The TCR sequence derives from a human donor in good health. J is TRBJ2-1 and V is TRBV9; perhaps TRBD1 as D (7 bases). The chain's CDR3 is CASSSPIQGGRDEQFF. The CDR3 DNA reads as TGTGCCAGCAGCTCACCTATCCAGGGGGGTCGCGATGAGCAGTTCTTC.